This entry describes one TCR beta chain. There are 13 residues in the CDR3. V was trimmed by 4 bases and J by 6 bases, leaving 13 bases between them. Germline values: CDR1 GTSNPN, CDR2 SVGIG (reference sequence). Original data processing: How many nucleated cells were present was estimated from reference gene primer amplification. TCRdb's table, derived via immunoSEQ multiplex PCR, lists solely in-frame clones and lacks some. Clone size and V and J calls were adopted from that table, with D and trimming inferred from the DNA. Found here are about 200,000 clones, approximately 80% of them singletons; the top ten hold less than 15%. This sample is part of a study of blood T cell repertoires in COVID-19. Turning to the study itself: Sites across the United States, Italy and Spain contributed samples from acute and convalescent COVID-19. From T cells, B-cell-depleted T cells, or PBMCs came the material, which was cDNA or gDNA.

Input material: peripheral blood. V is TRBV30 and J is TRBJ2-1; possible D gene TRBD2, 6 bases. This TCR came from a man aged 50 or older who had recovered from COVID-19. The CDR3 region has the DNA TGTGCCTGGACGGGCGGGACTGTCAATGAGCAGTTCTTC. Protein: CAWTGGTVNEQFF.